Shown below are 28 T cell receptor beta chains from a single sample sequenced in a study of graft-versus-host responses after intestinal transplantation. The repertoire was sequenced with immunoSEQ multiplex PCR; TCRdb's copy has only in-frame clones and lacks some. This table holds about 35,000 clones, around 96% found once. The starting material was PBMCs, obtained 16 days after intestinal transplant. Every receptor here comes from a human patient who received an intestinal transplant, so some T cells may come from the graft donor.

The chain has TRBV19 and TRBJ1-1, with D maybe TRBD1 (5 bases). This CDR3 is built from 13 residues. Germline CDR1 is LNHDA and CDR2 is SQIVND (reference sequence). With 8 bases removed from V and 1 base from J, the gap between germline ends came to 11 bases. The CDR3 loop reads CASPTGGNTEAFF. The DNA of the CDR3 is TGTGCCAGTCCTACGGGGGGGAACACTGAAGCTTTCTTT.

The V and J genes are TRBV6-5 and TRBJ1-1, with D hard to call. V was clipped by 6 bases and J by 4 bases, with 15 bases between them. Germline V gene data show CDR1 as MNHEY and CDR2 as SVGAGI. The CDR3 consists of 14 residues. In DNA form, the CDR3 reads TGTGCCAGCAGCGGCCGGGCCTCCGGCACTGAAGCTTTCTTT. As protein: CASSGRASGTEAFF.

This clone is a singleton in its sample. This chain joins TRBV5-1 and TRBJ2-4; D remains ambiguous. V lost 4 bases and J lost 2, with 13 bases in between. The CDR3 length is 15 residues. Looked up from germline, CDR1 is SGHRS and CDR2 is YFSETQ. CDR3 nucleotide sequence: TGCGCCAGCAGCGCACTTCTGAGTACCAAAAACATTCAGTACTTC. Protein product: CASSALLSTKNIQYF. The whole variable domain, remainder taken from reference TRBV5-1 and TRBJ2-4, is KAGVTQTPRYLIKTRGQQVTLSCSPISGHRSVSWYQQTPGQGLQFLFEYFSETQRNKGNFPGRFSGRQFSNSRSEMNVSTLELGDSALYLCASSALLSTKNIQYFGAGTRLSVL.

This CDR3 reads CASSPTSGLLLDTQYF. The CDR3 DNA sequence: TGCGCCAGCAGCCCGACTAGCGGGCTTCTTCTAGATACGCAGTATTTT. The chain has TRBV4-1 and TRBJ2-3; 10 bases fit TRBD2. The CDR3 sequence is 16 residues long. Trimming took 4 bases from V and 5 from J; bases not matched to a gene: 9. The germline CDR1 and CDR2 sequences are MGHRA and YSYEKL.

The CDR3 coding sequence is TGTGCCAGCGCCCACGGGACTAGCGCGCACAATGAGCAGTTCTTC. This codes for CASAHGTSAHNEQFF. The J gene is TRBJ2-1, the V gene TRBV27; 10 bases line up with TRBD2. The germline V gene has CDR1 MNHEY and CDR2 SMNVEV (reference sequence). V was pared by 8 bases and J by 5 bases, with 9 bases of the junction left unmatched. The CDR3 totals 15 residues.

The chain uses TRBV28 and TRBJ2-2; 7 bases fit TRBD2. In germline, CDR1 is MDHEN, CDR2 SYDVKM. V trimming: 2 bases; J trimming: 1 base; junction bases outside the gene matches: 4. The CDR3 spans 16 residues. CDR3 loop: CASSLTGGLNTGELFF. CDR3 nucleotides: TGTGCCAGCAGTTTAACGGGAGGATTGAACACCGGGGAGCTGTTTTTT.

This clone appeared once. This sequence joins TRBV11-1 and TRBJ2-7; D tentatively reads TRBD1 or TRBD2 (5 bases each). This CDR3 has 14 residues. Per germline, CDR1 SGHAT and CDR2 FQDESV (reference sequence). Deletions cut 2 bases from V and 1 base from J, with 9 bases between. The CDR3 DNA reads as TGTGCCAGCAGCTTATTCGGGACGTCCTACGAGCAGTACTTC. It codes for CASSLFGTSYEQYF.

The CDR3 DNA reads TGTGCCAGCAGCTTAGTTGGCCGGGCCTACGAGCAGTACTTC. It is translated as CASSLVGRAYEQYF. The gene calls are TRBV7-6 and TRBJ2-7; D unresolved. The CDR3 length is 14 residues. V was shortened by 1 base and J by 2 bases, with 9 bases between the two germline ends. Germline V CDR1 and CDR2: SGHVS, FNYEAQ.

The gene calls are TRBV19 and TRBJ2-1; D unclear. The germline V gene has CDR1 LNHDA and CDR2 SQIVND (reference sequence). Trimming took off 7 bases at V and 2 bases at J, with 9 bases between the two ends. This CDR3 is built from 13 residues. DNA for the CDR3: TGTGCCAGTACATCCCGCCCCTACAATGAGCAGTTCTTC. Translating it yields CASTSRPYNEQFF.

This chain uses TRBV4-1 with TRBJ2-7, with D possibly matching TRBD2 (7 bases). The CDR3 totals 15 residues. V dropped 4 bases and J dropped 5 bases, with 18 bases sitting between them. CDR1 is MGHRA, CDR2 YSYEKL, per germline. CDR3 sequence reads: CASSPRGDGRHEQYF. In nucleotides, the CDR3 is TGCGCCAGCAGCCCTAGGGGGGACGGGAGGCACGAGCAGTACTTC.

In this sample, this clone turned up once. V and J are TRBV6-1 and TRBJ1-5; possible D gene TRBD1, 6 bases. Per the germline V gene, CDR1 is MNHNS and CDR2 is SASEGT. V shed 2 bases and J shed 0 bases, with 17 bases lying between them. This CDR3 is 18 amino acids long. Here the CDR3 DNA reads TGTGCCAGCAGTGAATGGGGGCACATAGGATATAGCAATCAGCCCCAGCATTTT. This encodes CASSEWGHIGYSNQPQHF.

Regarding this clone: At one end, the junction sequence differs from germline, possibly due to a read error. The V gene is TRBV7-7, the J gene TRBJ2-5; 8 bases map to TRBD2. The CDR3 is 13 amino acids. Germline CDR1 and CDR2: SSHAT and FNYEAQ (reference sequence). Here the CDR3 DNA reads TGTGCTAGCAGCATACGGGAGGGGGAGACCCAGTACTTC. This translates into CASSIREGETQYF. Filled out from reference TRBV7-7 and TRBJ2-5, the complete variable domain reads GAGVSQSPRYKVTKRGQDVTLRCDPISSHATLYWYQQALGQGPEFLTYFNYEAQPDKSGLPSDRFSAERPEGSISTLTIQRTEQRDSAMYRCASSIREGETQYFGPGTRLLVL.

CDR3 nucleotides: TGTGCCAGCACGTCCTTCCATTACAATCAGCCCCAGCATTTT. This sequence encodes CASTSFHYNQPQHF. The chain links TRBV6-1 to TRBJ1-5; no reliable D call. CDR1 MNHNS and CDR2 SASEGT come from the germline V gene. This CDR3 has 14 amino acids. V gave up 7 bases and J gave up 3 bases, with 13 bases separating them.

This clone appeared a single time. The rearrangement links TRBV28 to TRBJ1-4; TRBD1 matches at 10 bases. The CDR3 totals 15 residues. The germline CDR1 and CDR2 sequences are MDHEN and SYDVKM. The J segment lost 7 bases and the V segment lost 7 bases, leaving 9 bases of the junction unmatched. The CDR3 protein is CASTETGTGVEKLFF. DNA for the CDR3: TGTGCCAGCACCGAGACCGGGACAGGGGTTGAAAAACTGTTTTTT.

The chain joins TRBV4-1 to TRBJ2-7; D uncertain. Between the trimmed V and J ends, which lost 5 bases and 5 bases, there was a span of 16 bases. Germline values: CDR1 MGHRA, CDR2 YSYEKL. This CDR3 is built from 14 residues. The CDR3: CASSTEDGFDEQYF. CDR3 bases: TGCGCCAGCAGCACAGAGGACGGTTTCGACGAGCAGTACTTC.

V and J are TRBV7-6 and TRBJ1-1; D ambiguous. In germline, CDR1 is SGHVS, CDR2 FNYEAQ. Trimming removed 5 bases at V and 1 base at J, with 8 bases between. The length of the CDR3 is 13 residues. The CDR3 reads CASSTTTNTEAFF. The CDR3 DNA is TGTGCCAGCAGCACTACGACGAACACTGAAGCTTTCTTT. The entire variable domain, with the rest obtained from reference TRBV7-6 and TRBJ1-1, is as follows: GAGVSQSPRYKVTKRGQDVALRCDPISGHVSLYWYRQALGQGPEFLTYFNYEAQQDKSGLPNDRFSAERPEGSISTLTIQRTEQRDSAMYRCASSTTTNTEAFFGQGTRLTVV.

This rearrangement joins TRBV7-6 to TRBJ2-1, with 10 bases fitting TRBD2. J was trimmed by 3 bases and V by 5 bases; bases with no gene match: 10. The CDR3 length is 17 residues. Per the germline V gene, CDR1 is SGHVS and CDR2 is FNYEAQ. The CDR3: CASSVAGLAADYNEQFF. CDR3 nucleotides: TGTGCCAGCAGCGTCGCTGGACTAGCGGCGGACTACAATGAGCAGTTCTTC.

J is TRBJ2-3 and V is TRBV5-1; no clear D. V lost 0 bases, J lost 4 bases, and 3 bases lay in between. Germline lookup yields CDR1 SGHRS and CDR2 YFSETQ. The CDR3 length is 12 residues. The chain's CDR3 is CASSLVSDTQYF. CDR3 nucleotide sequence: TGCGCCAGCAGCTTGGTTTCAGATACGCAGTATTTT.

The V gene is TRBV14, the J gene TRBJ2-1, with 15 bases aligning to TRBD2. V lost 9 bases and J lost 6; bases outside the gene matches: 3. CDR3 length equals 14 residues. The V gene's germline CDR1 is SGHDN and CDR2 FVKESK. As DNA, the CDR3 is TGTGCCAGTCGGACTAGCGGGAGGGCCAATGAGCAGTTCTTC. The encoded protein is CASRTSGRANEQFF. The variable domain in full, with the rest retrieved from reference TRBV14 and TRBJ2-1, is EAGVTQFPSHSVIEKGQTVTLRCDPISGHDNLYWYRRVMGKEIKFLLHFVKESKQDESGMPNNRFLAERTGGTYSTLKVQPAELEDSGVYFCASRTSGRANEQFFGPGTRLTVL.

V is TRBV7-8 and J is TRBJ2-1; 8 bases map to TRBD2. Per the germline V gene, CDR1 is SGHVS and CDR2 is FQNEAQ. V dropped 6 bases and J dropped 0; count of bases not matched to a gene: 4. This CDR3 is 15 amino acids long. The CDR3 is CASSPTSVSYNEQFF. In DNA form, the CDR3 reads TGTGCCAGCAGTCCGACTAGCGTCTCCTACAATGAGCAGTTCTTC.

The chain joins TRBV6-6 to TRBJ1-1; tentatively, D is TRBD1 (6 bases). There are 15 residues in the CDR3. Germline assignment: CDR1 MNHNY and CDR2 SVGAGI (reference sequence). V was cut by 0 bases and J by 5 bases, with 13 bases left in between. CDR3 coding DNA: TGTGCCAGCAGTTACTCGATTACAGGGTCAACTGAAGCTTTCTTT. Translating it yields CASSYSITGSTEAFF.

The chain employs TRBV5-5 and TRBJ1-5; D is unresolved. The V and J ends lost 0 bases and 3 bases respectively, with 19 bases between them. The CDR3 length is 18 residues. Germline loops: CDR1 SGHKS, CDR2 YYEKEE (reference sequence). The CDR3 DNA follows: TGTGCCAGCAGCTTGGGTTGGGATCCACGCTTCAACAATCAGCCCCAGCATTTT. This codes for CASSLGWDPRFNNQPQHF.

The rearrangement joins TRBV11-3 to TRBJ2-1, with 7 bases matching TRBD2. Germline V lookup: CDR1 SGHNT, CDR2 YENEEA. The CDR3 is 14 amino acids. The ends lost 1 base at V and 7 bases at J; junction bases unmatched: 4. In DNA, the CDR3 is TGTGCCAGCAGCTTAGCGGGGGGACGGAATGAGCAGTTCTTC. It encodes CASSLAGGRNEQFF.

The genes are TRBV6-5 and TRBJ1-1, with D possibly matching TRBD1 (5 bases). In germline, CDR1 is MNHEY, CDR2 SVGAGI. V shed 2 bases and J shed 4 bases, with 11 bases lying between them. The CDR3 is 14 residues long. The CDR3 coding sequence is TGTGCCAGCAGTTACGCCTTTCAGGGCACTGAAGCTTTCTTT. Translating it yields CASSYAFQGTEAFF.

This chain connects TRBV28 to TRBJ2-1; the match to TRBD1 covers 7 bases. The CDR3 sequence is 20 residues long. The V gene's germline CDR1 is MDHEN and CDR2 SYDVKM. The V and J ends lost 7 bases and 7 bases, in that order; junction bases with no gene match: 28. DNA of the CDR3: TGTGCCAGCAACCTCCCAACCCTTCTCCCCGGGACAGTGAACCAAAATGAGCAGTTCTTC. This gives the protein CASNLPTLLPGTVNQNEQFF.

The genes are TRBV7-3 and TRBJ2-5, with D perhaps assigned TRBD1 or TRBD2 (5 bases each). The CDR3 runs 16 residues. The germline V gene has CDR1 SGHTA and CDR2 FQGTGA. The ends were cut back, 1 base at V and 7 bases at J, with 19 bases in the middle. CDR3 nucleotide sequence: TGTGCCAGCAGCTTAAAGGGGACGAATACCCCTGGGACCCAGTACTTC. Translation gives CASSLKGTNTPGTQYF.

V is TRBV6-5 and J is TRBJ2-1; D is possibly TRBD1 (6 bases). Between the trimmed V and J ends, which lost 2 bases and 5 bases, there was a span of 10 bases. Per germline, CDR1 MNHEY and CDR2 SVGAGI. CDR3 length: 14 amino acids. In DNA, the CDR3 is TGTGCCAGCAGTTACGAGGGGGAAAACAATGAGCAGTTCTTC. It is translated as CASSYEGENNEQFF.

The count of this clone is one. V gene TRBV6-5 combines with J gene TRBJ1-2; no definite D call. Per the germline V gene, CDR1 is MNHEY and CDR2 is SVGAGI. This CDR3 has 11 amino acids. Trimming took 2 bases from V and 8 from J, leaving 6 bases between them. The CDR3 bases are TGTGCCAGCAGTTACGGTCTAGGCTACACCTTC. Protein product: CASSYGLGYTF.